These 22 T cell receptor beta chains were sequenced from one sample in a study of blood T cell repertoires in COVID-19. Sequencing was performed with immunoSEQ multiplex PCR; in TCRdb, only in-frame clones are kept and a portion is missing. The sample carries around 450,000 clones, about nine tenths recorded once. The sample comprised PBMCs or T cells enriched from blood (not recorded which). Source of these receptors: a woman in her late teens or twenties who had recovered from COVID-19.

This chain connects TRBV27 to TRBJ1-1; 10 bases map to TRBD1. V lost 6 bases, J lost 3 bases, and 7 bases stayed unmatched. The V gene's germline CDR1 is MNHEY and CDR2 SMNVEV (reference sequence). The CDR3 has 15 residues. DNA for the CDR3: TGTGCCAGCAGAGACCGGGACAGGGGATACACTGAAGCTTTCTTT. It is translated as CASRDRDRGYTEAFF.

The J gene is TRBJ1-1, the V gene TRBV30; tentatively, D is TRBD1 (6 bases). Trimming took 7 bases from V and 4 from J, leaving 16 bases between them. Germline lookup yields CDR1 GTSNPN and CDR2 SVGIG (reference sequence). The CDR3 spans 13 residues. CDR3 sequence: CASERGGGTEAFF. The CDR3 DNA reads TGTGCCTCCGAACGGGGGGGCGGCACTGAAGCTTTCTTT.

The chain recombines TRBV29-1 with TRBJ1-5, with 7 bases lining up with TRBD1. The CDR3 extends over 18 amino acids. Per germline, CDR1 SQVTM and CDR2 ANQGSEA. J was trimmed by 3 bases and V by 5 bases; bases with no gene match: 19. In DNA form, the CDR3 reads TGCAGCGTTCACCGCCCCGACTCAGGGACAGTTAACAATCAGCCCCAGCATTTT. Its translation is CSVHRPDSGTVNNQPQHF.

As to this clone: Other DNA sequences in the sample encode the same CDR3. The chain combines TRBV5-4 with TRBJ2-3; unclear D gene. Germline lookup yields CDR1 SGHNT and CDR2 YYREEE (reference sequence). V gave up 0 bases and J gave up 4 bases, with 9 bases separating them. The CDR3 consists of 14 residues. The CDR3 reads CASSLDRVADTQYF. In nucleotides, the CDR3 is TGTGCCAGCAGCTTGGACCGGGTCGCAGATACGCAGTATTTT. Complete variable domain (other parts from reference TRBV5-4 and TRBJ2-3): ETGVTQSPTHLIKTRGQQVTLRCSSQSGHNTVSWYQQALGQGPQFIFQYYREEENGRGNFPPRFSGLQFPNYSSELNVNALELDDSALYLCASSLDRVADTQYFGPGTRLTVL.

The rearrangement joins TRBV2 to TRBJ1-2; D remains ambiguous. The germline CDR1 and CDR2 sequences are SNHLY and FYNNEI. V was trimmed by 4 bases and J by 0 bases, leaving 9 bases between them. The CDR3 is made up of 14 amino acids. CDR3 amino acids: CASSAYAPNYGYTF. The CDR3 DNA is TGTGCCAGCAGTGCCTACGCTCCTAACTATGGCTACACCTTC. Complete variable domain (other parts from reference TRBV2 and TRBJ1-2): EPEVTQTPSHQVTQMGQEVILRCVPISNHLYFYWYRQILGQKVEFLVSFYNNEISEKSEIFDDQFSVERPDGSNFTLKIRSTKLEDSAMYFCASSAYAPNYGYTFGSGTRLTVV.

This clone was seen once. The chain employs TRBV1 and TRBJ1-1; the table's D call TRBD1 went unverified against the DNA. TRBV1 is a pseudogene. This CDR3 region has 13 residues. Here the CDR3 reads CTSRRVRGTEAFF. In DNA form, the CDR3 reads TGCACCAGCCGTCGGGTTAGGGGCACTGAAGCTTTCTTT.

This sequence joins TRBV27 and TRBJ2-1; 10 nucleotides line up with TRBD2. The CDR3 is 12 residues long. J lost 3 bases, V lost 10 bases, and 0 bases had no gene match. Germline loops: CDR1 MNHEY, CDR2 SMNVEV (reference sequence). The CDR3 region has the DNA TGTGCCACTAGCGGGGGCTACAATGAGCAGTTCTTC. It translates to CATSGGYNEQFF.

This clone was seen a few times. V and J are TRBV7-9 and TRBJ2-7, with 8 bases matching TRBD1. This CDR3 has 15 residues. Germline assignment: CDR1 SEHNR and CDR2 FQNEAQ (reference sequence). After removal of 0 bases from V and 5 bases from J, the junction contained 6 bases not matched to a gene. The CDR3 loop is CASSLARTGLDEQYF. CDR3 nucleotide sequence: TGTGCCAGCAGCTTAGCCCGGACAGGGTTAGACGAGCAGTACTTC.

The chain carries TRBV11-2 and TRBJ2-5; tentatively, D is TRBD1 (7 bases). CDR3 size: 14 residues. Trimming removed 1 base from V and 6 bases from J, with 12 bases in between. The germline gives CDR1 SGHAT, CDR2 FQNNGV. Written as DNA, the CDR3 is TGTGCCAGCAGCTTAGTACAGGGGACTCAGACCCAGTACTTC. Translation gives CASSLVQGTQTQYF.

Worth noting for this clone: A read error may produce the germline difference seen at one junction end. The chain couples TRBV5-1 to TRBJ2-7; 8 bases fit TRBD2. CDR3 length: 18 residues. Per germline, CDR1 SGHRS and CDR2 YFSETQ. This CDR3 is CASSLVGAGDSDSYEQYF. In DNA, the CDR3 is TGCGCCAGTAGCTTGGTAGGAGCGGGGGACTCGGACTCCTACGAGCAGTACTTC. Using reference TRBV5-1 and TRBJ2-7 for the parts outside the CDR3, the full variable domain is KAGVTQTPRYLIKTRGQQVTLSCSPISGHRSVSWYQQTPGQGLQFLFEYFSETQRNKGNFPGRFSGRQFSNSRSEMNVSTLELGDSALYLCASSLVGAGDSDSYEQYFGPGTRLTVT.

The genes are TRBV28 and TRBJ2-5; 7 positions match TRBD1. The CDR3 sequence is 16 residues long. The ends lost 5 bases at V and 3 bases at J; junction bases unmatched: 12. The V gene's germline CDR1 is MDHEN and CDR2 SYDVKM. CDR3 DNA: TGTGCCAGCAGTCCGATAATCTCAGGGGGAGAAGAGACCCAGTACTTC. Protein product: CASSPIISGGEETQYF.

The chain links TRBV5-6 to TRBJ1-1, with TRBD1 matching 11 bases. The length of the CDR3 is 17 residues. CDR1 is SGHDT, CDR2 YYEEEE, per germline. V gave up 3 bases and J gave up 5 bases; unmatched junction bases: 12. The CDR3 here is CASSYRNGQGARTEAFF. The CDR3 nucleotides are TGTGCCAGCAGCTACCGAAACGGACAGGGGGCGAGGACTGAAGCTTTCTTT.

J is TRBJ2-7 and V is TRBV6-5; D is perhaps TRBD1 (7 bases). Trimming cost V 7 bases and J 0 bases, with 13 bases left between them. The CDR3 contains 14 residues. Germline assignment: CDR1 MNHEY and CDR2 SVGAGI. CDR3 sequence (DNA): TGTGCCAGCACCAGGGGGGAGAGCTCCTACGAGCAGTACTTC. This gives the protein CASTRGESSYEQYF.

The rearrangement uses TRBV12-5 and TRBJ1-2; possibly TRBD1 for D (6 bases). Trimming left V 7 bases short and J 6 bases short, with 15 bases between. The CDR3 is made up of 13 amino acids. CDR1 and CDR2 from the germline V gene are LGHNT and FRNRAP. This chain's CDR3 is CASAADSEDGYTF. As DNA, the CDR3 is TGTGCTAGTGCCGCGGACAGTGAGGATGGCTACACCTTC.

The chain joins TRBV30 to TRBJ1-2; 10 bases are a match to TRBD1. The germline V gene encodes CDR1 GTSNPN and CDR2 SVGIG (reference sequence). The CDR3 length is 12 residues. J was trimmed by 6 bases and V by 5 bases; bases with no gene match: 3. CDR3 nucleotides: TGTGCCTGGCAGACAGGGGGCGATGGCTACACCTTC. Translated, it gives CAWQTGGDGYTF.

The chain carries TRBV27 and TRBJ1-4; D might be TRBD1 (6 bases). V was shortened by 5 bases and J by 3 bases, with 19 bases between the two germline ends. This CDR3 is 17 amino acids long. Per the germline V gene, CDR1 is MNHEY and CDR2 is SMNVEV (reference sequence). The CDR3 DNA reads TGTGCCAGCAGTCTAAGGGGGGGCTTAGAATCTAATGAAAAACTGTTTTTT. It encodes CASSLRGGLESNEKLFF.

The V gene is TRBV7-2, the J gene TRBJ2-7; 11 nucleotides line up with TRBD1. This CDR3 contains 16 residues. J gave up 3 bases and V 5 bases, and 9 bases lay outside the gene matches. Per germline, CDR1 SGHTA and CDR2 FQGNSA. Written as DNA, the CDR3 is TGTGCCAGCAGCCCTTTAGGAGGGACAGGGGGCTACGAGCAGTACTTC. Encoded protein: CASSPLGGTGGYEQYF. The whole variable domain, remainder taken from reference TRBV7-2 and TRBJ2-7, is GAGVSQSPSNKVTEKGKDVELRCDPISGHTALYWYRQSLGQGLEFLIYFQGNSAPDKSGLPSDRFSAERTGGSVSTLTIQRTQQEDSAVYLCASSPLGGTGGYEQYFGPGTRLTVT.

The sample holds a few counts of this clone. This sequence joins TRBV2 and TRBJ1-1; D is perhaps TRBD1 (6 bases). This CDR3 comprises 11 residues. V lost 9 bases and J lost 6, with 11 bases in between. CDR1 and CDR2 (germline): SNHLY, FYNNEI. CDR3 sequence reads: CAREQGSEAFF. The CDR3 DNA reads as TGTGCCAGGGAACAGGGTTCTGAAGCTTTCTTT.

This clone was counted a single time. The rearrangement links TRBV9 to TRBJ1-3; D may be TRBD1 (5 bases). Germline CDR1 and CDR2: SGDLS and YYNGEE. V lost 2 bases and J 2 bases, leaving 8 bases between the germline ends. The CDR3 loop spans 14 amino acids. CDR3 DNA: TGTGCCAGCAGCGTTGGGGGGGCTGGAAACACCATATATTTT. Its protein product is CASSVGGAGNTIYF.

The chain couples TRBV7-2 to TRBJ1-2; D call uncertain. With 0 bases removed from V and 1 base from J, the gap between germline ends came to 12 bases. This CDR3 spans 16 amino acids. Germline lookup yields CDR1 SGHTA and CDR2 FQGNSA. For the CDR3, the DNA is TGTGCCAGCAGCTTAGCGGTCACAGCCAGTAACTATGGCTACACCTTC. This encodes CASSLAVTASNYGYTF.

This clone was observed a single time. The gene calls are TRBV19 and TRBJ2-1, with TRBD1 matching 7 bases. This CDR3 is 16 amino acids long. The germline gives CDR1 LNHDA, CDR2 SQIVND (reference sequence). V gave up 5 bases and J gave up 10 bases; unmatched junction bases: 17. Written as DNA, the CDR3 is TGTGCCAGTAGTCCGCCCGGGACAGTGAAAAGTATCGAGCAGTTCTTC. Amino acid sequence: CASSPPGTVKSIEQFF.

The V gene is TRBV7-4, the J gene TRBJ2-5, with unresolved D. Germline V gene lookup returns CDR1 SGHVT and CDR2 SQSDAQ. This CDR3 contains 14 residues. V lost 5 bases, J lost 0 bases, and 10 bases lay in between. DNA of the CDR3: TGTGCCAGCAGCCGCATCGCGGACCAAGAGACCCAGTACTTC. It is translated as CASSRIADQETQYF.